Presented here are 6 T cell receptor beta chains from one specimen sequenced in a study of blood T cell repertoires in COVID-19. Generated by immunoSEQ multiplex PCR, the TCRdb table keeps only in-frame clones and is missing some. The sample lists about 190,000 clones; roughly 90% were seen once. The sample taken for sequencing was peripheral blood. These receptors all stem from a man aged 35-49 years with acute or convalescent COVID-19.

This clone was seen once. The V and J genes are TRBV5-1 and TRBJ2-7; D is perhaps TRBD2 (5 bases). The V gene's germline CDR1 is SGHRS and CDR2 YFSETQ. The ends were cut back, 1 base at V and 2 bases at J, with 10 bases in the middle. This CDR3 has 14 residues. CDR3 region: CASSLPGSTYEQYF. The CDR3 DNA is TGCGCCAGCAGCTTGCCGGGGAGCACCTACGAGCAGTACTTC.

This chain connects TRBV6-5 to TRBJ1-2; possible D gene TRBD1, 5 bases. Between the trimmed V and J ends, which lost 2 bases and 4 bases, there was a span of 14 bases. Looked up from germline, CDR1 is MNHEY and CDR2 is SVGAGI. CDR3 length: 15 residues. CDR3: CASSYGQGSTYGYTF. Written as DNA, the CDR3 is TGTGCCAGCAGTTACGGTCAGGGCAGTACCTATGGCTACACCTTC.

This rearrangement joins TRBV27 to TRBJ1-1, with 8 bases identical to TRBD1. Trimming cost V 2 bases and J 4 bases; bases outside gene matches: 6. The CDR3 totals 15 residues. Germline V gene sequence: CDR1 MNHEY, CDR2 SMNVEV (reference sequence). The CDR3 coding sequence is TGTGCCAGCAGTTTAATCGCAGGGGGCGGCACTGAAGCTTTCTTT. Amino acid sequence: CASSLIAGGGTEAFF.

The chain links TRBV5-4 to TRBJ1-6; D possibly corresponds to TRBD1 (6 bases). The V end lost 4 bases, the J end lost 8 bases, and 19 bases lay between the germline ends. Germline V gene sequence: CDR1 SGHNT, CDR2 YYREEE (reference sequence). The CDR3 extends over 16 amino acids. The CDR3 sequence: CASSPNGQTADSPLHF. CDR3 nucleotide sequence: TGTGCCAGCAGCCCGAACGGACAGACGGCGGATTCACCCCTCCACTTT.

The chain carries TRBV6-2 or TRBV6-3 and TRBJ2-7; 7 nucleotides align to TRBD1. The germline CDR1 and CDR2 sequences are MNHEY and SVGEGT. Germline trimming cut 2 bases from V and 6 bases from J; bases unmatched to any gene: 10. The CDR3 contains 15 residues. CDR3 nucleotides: TGTGCCAGCAGTTACCTCGGGAAGGGGGCTGGCGAGCAGTACTTC. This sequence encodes CASSYLGKGAGEQYF.

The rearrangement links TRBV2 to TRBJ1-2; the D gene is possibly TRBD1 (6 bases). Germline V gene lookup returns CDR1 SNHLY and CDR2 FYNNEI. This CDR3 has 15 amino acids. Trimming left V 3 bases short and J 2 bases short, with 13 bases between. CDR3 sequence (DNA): TGTGCCAGCAGTGACACACAGGGACCCAACTATGGCTACACCTTC. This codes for CASSDTQGPNYGYTF.